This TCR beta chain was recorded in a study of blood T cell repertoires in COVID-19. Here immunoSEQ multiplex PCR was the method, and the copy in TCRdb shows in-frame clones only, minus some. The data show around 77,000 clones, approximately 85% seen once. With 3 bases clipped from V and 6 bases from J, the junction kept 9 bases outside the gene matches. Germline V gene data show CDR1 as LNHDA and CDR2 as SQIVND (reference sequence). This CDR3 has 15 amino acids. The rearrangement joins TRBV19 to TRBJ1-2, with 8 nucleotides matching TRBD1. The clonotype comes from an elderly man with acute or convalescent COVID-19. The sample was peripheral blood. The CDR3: CASSIGRTGRDGYTF. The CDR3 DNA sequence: TGTGCCAGTAGTATTGGTAGGACAGGGCGGGATGGCTACACCTTC. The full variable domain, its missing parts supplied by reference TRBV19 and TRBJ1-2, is DGGITQSPKYLFRKEGQNVTLSCEQNLNHDAMYWYRQDPGQGLRLIYYSQIVNDFQKGDIAEGYSVSREKKESFPLTVTSAQKNPTAFYLCASSIGRTGRDGYTFGSGTRLTVV.